One and the same sample provided the 32 T cell receptor beta chains below, sequenced in a study of T cells in Graves' hyperthyroidism and ophthalmopathy. There were TCR beta CDR3 regions amplified from RNA transcripts. The HTBI set primed first-round TCR CDR3 RT-PCR. TCRdb reprocessed the multiplex PCR reads via MiXCR and lists one record per CDR3 protein. The sample lists 650,000 to 700,000 distinct CDR3 sequences; 15% to 20% were seen once. The specimen was blood. Receptor source: a middle-aged man with Graves' hyperthyroidism.

This clonotype has just a few counts. V usage is TRBV20-1 and J usage is TRBJ1-2; no firm D call. The CDR3 length is 15 residues. Germline-derived CDR1 and CDR2 are DFQATT and SNEGSKA (reference sequence). V was pared by 6 bases and J by 0 bases, with 17 bases between. The CDR3 DNA reads TGCAGTGCACCGATCCAGAAGGCCGCTAACTATGGCTACACCTTC. This codes for CSAPIQKAANYGYTF.

The V gene is TRBV28, the J gene TRBJ2-7; D gene ambiguous. CDR1 and CDR2 from the germline V gene are MDHEN and SYDVKM. The CDR3 extends over 14 amino acids. V dropped 5 bases and J dropped 2 bases, with 13 bases sitting between them. The CDR3 is CASSAPDRTYEQYF. In DNA, the CDR3 is TGTGCCAGCAGTGCGCCGGACCGAACCTACGAGCAGTACTTC.

The chain joins TRBV6-1 to TRBJ1-2; D call uncertain. CDR1 and CDR2 from the germline V gene are MNHNS and SASEGT. The germline V and J ends were trimmed by 6 bases and 1 base, with 9 bases remaining between them. The CDR3 sequence is 13 residues long. Written as DNA, the CDR3 is TGTGCCAGCAGCCAAGATTTTAACTATGGCTACACCTTC. This gives the protein CASSQDFNYGYTF.

This clonotype was found once. A read error may be the cause here, since a much bigger clone is one base away. V is TRBV28 and J is TRBJ2-7, with D unresolved. This CDR3 region has 13 residues. Germline V gene sequence: CDR1 MDHEN, CDR2 SYDVKM. This CDR3 is CASYKDGPYERYF. The CDR3 nucleotides read TGTGCCAGCTACAAGGACGGACCCTACGAGCGGTACTTC.

The genes are TRBV10-3 and TRBJ2-5; 7 positions agree with TRBD2. The CDR3 totals 14 residues. J was trimmed by 2 bases and V by 8 bases; bases with no gene match: 8. In germline, CDR1 is ENHRY, CDR2 SYGVKD. The CDR3 region has the DNA TGTGCCATCGGGGCTAGCGGTTTTCAAGAGACCCAGTACTTC. The encoded protein is CAIGASGFQETQYF.

This clonotype was recorded many times. The V gene is TRBV6-1, the J gene TRBJ2-6; D perhaps matches TRBD2 (6 bases). Deletions cut 8 bases from V and 4 bases from J, with 12 bases between. The CDR3 contains 14 residues. Germline-derived CDR1 and CDR2 are MNHNS and SASEGT. The chain's CDR3 is CASLGGAGANVLTF. The CDR3, as DNA: TGTGCCAGCTTAGGCGGGGCCGGGGCCAACGTCCTGACTTTC.

This rearrangement joins TRBV20-1 to TRBJ2-3, with D unclear. Germline V CDR1 and CDR2: DFQATT, SNEGSKA (reference sequence). Trimming pared 0 bases from V and 3 bases from J, leaving 7 bases between. The CDR3 extends over 13 amino acids. The CDR3 DNA sequence: TGCAGTGCTAGAGACCTTACTACAGATACGCAGTATTTT. Its protein product is CSARDLTTDTQYF.

In its sample, this clonotype was seen many times. The V call is TRBV6-2 or TRBV6-3, the J call TRBJ1-5; D uncertain. V lost 2 bases to trimming and J lost 7 bases, with 12 bases between them. This CDR3 contains 14 residues. Germline CDR1 reads MNHEY; CDR2 reads SVGEGT. CDR3 loop: CASSYPAGNQPQHF. For the CDR3, the DNA is TGTGCCAGCAGTTACCCCGCCGGGAACCAGCCCCAGCATTTT.

The chain joins TRBV5-1 to TRBJ2-3, with a tentative D call TRBD1 (6 bases). The DNA matches TRBJ1-5 better at its end, which makes the J call doubtful. The germline gives CDR1 SGHRS, CDR2 YFSETQ. CDR3 length: 14 amino acids. The CDR3 here is CASSDRPSTDTQHF. Here the CDR3 DNA reads TGCGCCAGCAGTGACAGGCCTAGCACAGATACGCAGCATTTT.

This clonotype was seen ten or more times. This chain joins TRBV25-1 and TRBJ2-1; a weak D match, TRBD1 (6 bases). The CDR3 totals 15 residues. V was shortened by 3 bases and J by 5 bases, with 14 bases between the two germline ends. From germline, CDR1 is MGHDK and CDR2 SYGVNS. The CDR3 DNA sequence: TGTGCCAGCAGTGATATCCAGGGGCGAAACAATGAGCAGTTCTTC. Residues: CASSDIQGRNNEQFF.

Points on this clonotype: A read error may explain this, as a much larger clone is one base away. The chain is built from TRBV28 and TRBJ2-1; D ambiguous. Germline lookup yields CDR1 MDHEN and CDR2 SYDVKM. This CDR3 comprises 16 residues. CDR3 sequence: CASSLPGATSCNEQFF. CDR3 sequence (DNA): TGTGCCAGCAGTTTGCCGGGTGCGACCTCCTGCAATGAGCAGTTCTTC.

As for this clonotype: A much larger clone sits a single nucleotide away, making a read error possible. This chain connects TRBV2 to TRBJ2-3; D gene uncertain. Germline V gives CDR1 SNHLY, CDR2 FYNNEI. V shed 5 bases and J shed 5 bases, with 11 bases lying between them. CDR3 length equals 13 residues. In DNA form, the CDR3 reads TGTGCCAGCAGTACGAACGGACGAGATACGCAGTATTTT. Its protein product is CASSTNGRDTQYF.

This chain joins TRBV12-3 or TRBV12-4 and TRBJ2-3, with TRBD2 identical over 12 bases. The CDR3 has 13 amino acids. Trimming cost V 6 bases and J 8 bases; bases outside gene matches: 3. The DNA for the CDR3 is TGTGCCAGCAGCCAGGGACTAGCGGGTACGCAGTATTTT. Residues: CASSQGLAGTQYF.

This clonotype came up many times. The rearrangement uses TRBV30 and TRBJ2-7; no definite D call. This CDR3 comprises 13 residues. With 0 bases removed from V and 0 bases from J, the gap between germline ends came to 6 bases. Germline CDR1 is GTSNPN and CDR2 is SVGIG (reference sequence). CDR3 protein: CAWSVFISYEQYF. CDR3 bases: TGTGCCTGGAGTGTATTCATCTCCTACGAGCAGTACTTC.

The table lists this clonotype with a few counts. This chain joins TRBV7-9 and TRBJ2-7, with 12 bases aligning to TRBD2. The CDR3 is made up of 19 amino acids. Trimming at V came to 5 bases and at J to 3 bases, leaving 17 bases not matched to a gene. CDR1 and CDR2 (germline): SEHNR, FQNEAQ (reference sequence). The DNA for the CDR3 is TGTGCCAGCAGCCCAACTAGACACCAACTAGCGGGGGGAAGCTACGAGCAGTACTTC. This encodes CASSPTRHQLAGGSYEQYF.

There are many counts of this clonotype. J is TRBJ1-1 and V is TRBV12-3 or TRBV12-4; TRBD1 is a possible D gene (5 bases). The CDR3 length is 14 residues. V was trimmed by 6 bases and J by 3 bases, leaving 14 bases between them. In DNA, the CDR3 is TGTGCCAGCAGCCCCAGCGGGGGGTACACTGAAGCTTTCTTT. It yields the protein CASSPSGGYTEAFF.

This clonotype turned up a few times. This chain joins TRBV19 and TRBJ2-3; 7 bases align to TRBD2. Germline trimming cut 7 bases from V and 0 bases from J; bases unmatched to any gene: 7. The CDR3 spans 15 residues. Germline CDR1 is LNHDA and CDR2 is SQIVND (reference sequence). The CDR3 spells CASTLTLASTDTQYF. DNA for the CDR3: TGTGCCAGTACCTTAACACTAGCGAGCACAGATACGCAGTATTTT. The variable domain in full, completed from reference TRBV19 and TRBJ2-3, reads DGGITQSPKYLFRKEGQNVTLSCEQNLNHDAMYWYRQDPGQGLRLIYYSQIVNDFQKGDIAEGYSVSREKKESFPLTVTSAQKNPTAFYLCASTLTLASTDTQYFGPGTRLTVL.

This clonotype was counted at least ten times. The chain links TRBV2 to TRBJ1-1; D not certain. There are 13 residues in the CDR3. Germline lookup yields CDR1 SNHLY and CDR2 FYNNEI. V lost 3 bases to trimming and J lost 0 bases, with 5 bases between them. CDR3 coding DNA: TGTGCCAGCAGTGACACCTTGAACACTGAAGCTTTCTTT. Amino acid sequence: CASSDTLNTEAFF.

As concerns this clonotype: Relative to the germline gene, one junction end is altered; a read error may explain this. CDR3 DNA sequence: TGTGCCGGCAGCTTGGGGGTGGGCGATGAAGCTTTCTTT. Translated: CAGSLGVGDEAFF. The V and J genes are TRBV5-5 and TRBJ1-1, with D maybe TRBD1 (5 bases). CDR1 is SGHKS and CDR2 is YYEKEE in the germline V gene (reference sequence). The CDR3 length is 13 residues.

This clonotype was counted ten times or more. Written as DNA, the CDR3 is TGCAGCTTCGGGACTCCCCGGACCCAGTACTTC. Translation gives CSFGTPRTQYF. V usage is TRBV20-1 and J usage is TRBJ2-5; TRBD2 might be the D (6 bases). Per germline, CDR1 DFQATT and CDR2 SNEGSKA (reference sequence). The CDR3 runs 11 residues.

This clonotype was counted at least ten times. This rearrangement joins TRBV11-2 to TRBJ1-2; TRBD1 aligns across 7 bases. V gave up 5 bases and J gave up 7 bases; unmatched junction bases: 7. The CDR3 loop spans 13 amino acids. CDR1 and CDR2 (germline): SGHAT, FQNNGV. The CDR3 reads CASSHDRAVGYTF. The DNA of the CDR3 is TGTGCCAGCAGCCACGACAGGGCTGTTGGCTACACCTTC.

This sequence joins TRBV27 and TRBJ2-3; D might be TRBD1 (6 bases). V was pared by 2 bases and J by 6 bases, with 12 bases between. Germline V lookup: CDR1 MNHEY, CDR2 SMNVEV (reference sequence). The CDR3 consists of 14 residues. The CDR3 DNA reads as TGTGCCAGCAGTTTACAGGGGCGTCTGGATACGCAGTATTTT. Residues: CASSLQGRLDTQYF.

V is TRBV7-3 and J is TRBJ2-7; 8 bases match TRBD2. CDR1 SGHTA and CDR2 FQGTGA come from the germline V gene. Trimming at V came to 6 bases and at J to 7 bases, leaving 11 bases not matched to a gene. The CDR3 contains 14 residues. Written as DNA, the CDR3 is TGTGCCAGCAGGCGGGAGGAAGGAGCGGCGGAGCAGTACTTC. Encoded protein: CASRREEGAAEQYF.

The rearrangement links TRBV20-1 to TRBJ2-7; no clear D. The germline V gene has CDR1 DFQATT and CDR2 SNEGSKA (reference sequence). Trimming took off 3 bases at V and 3 bases at J, with 6 bases between the two ends. CDR3 length: 11 residues. The CDR3, as DNA: TGCAGTGCTAGGGGAAACTACGAGCAGTACTTC. Protein product: CSARGNYEQYF.

This clonotype was counted many times. This chain uses TRBV5-1 with TRBJ2-7, with TRBD2 matching 7 bases. This CDR3 spans 15 amino acids. Germline V gene sequence: CDR1 SGHRS, CDR2 YFSETQ. The V and J ends lost 4 bases and 3 bases, in that order; junction bases with no gene match: 10. CDR3 nucleotide sequence: TGCGCCAGCAGCGCTGAGCTCCTAGCGGTCTACGAGCAGTACTTC. Translated: CASSAELLAVYEQYF.

At least ten counts were recorded for this clonotype. The CDR3 bases are TGTGCCAGCAGTTCATGGACAGGTGGTTGGGACACTGAAGCTTTCTTT. This translates into CASSSWTGGWDTEAFF. The V call is TRBV27, the J call TRBJ1-1; 7 positions agree with TRBD1. The V gene's germline CDR1 is MNHEY and CDR2 SMNVEV (reference sequence). V was pared by 4 bases and J by 3 bases, with 11 bases of the junction left unmatched. This CDR3 has 16 residues.

This clonotype was seen at least ten times. The V call is TRBV7-9, the J call TRBJ2-7, with 7 bases that match TRBD2. The CDR3 has 14 residues. V gave up 4 bases and J gave up 4 bases; unmatched junction bases: 7. From germline, CDR1 is SEHNR and CDR2 FQNEAQ (reference sequence). In DNA form, the CDR3 reads TGTGCCAGCAGCTCCACCGGGACTATATACGAGCAGTACTTC. Translation: CASSSTGTIYEQYF.

This clonotype was counted at least ten times. The chain has TRBV11-2 and TRBJ2-1, with D perhaps matching TRBD1 or TRBD2 (5 bases each). Per germline, CDR1 SGHAT and CDR2 FQNNGV. The CDR3 consists of 13 residues. V was cut by 5 bases and J by 8 bases, with 13 bases left in between. CDR3 amino acids: CASSPGRWDEQFF. The CDR3 DNA reads TGTGCCAGCAGCCCGGGGCGGTGGGATGAGCAGTTCTTC.

V is TRBV29-1 and J is TRBJ1-4; maybe TRBD1 (6 bases). The V end was cut by 4 bases, the J end by 5 bases, with 14 bases between. CDR1 is SQVTM and CDR2 is ANQGSEA in the germline V gene. The CDR3 spans 14 residues. CDR3 sequence: CSVVWGGGNEKLFF. For the CDR3, the DNA is TGCAGCGTTGTTTGGGGAGGGGGAAATGAAAAACTGTTTTTT.

The gene calls are TRBV27 and TRBJ2-7; 13 nucleotides align to TRBD2. Losses at the gene ends were 5 bases for V and 1 base for J; bases not matched to a gene: 11. Germline CDR1 reads MNHEY; CDR2 reads SMNVEV (reference sequence). The CDR3 has 18 residues. The CDR3 here is CASSAGLAGDHLSYEQYF. DNA of the CDR3: TGTGCCAGCAGTGCCGGACTAGCGGGAGACCACCTATCCTACGAGCAGTACTTC.

The chain is built from TRBV2 and TRBJ1-5, with D possibly matching TRBD1 (6 bases). V gave up 4 bases and J gave up 6 bases, with 10 bases separating them. Germline V gives CDR1 SNHLY, CDR2 FYNNEI. CDR3 length equals 13 residues. The CDR3 DNA reads as TGTGCCAGCAGTGCAGGGGCGAGTCAGCCCCAGCATTTT. It specifies CASSAGASQPQHF.

The chain is built from TRBV29-1 and TRBJ1-1; perhaps TRBD1 as D (6 bases). Germline V gene lookup returns CDR1 SQVTM and CDR2 ANQGSEA. This CDR3 comprises 13 residues. V lost 5 bases and J 3 bases, leaving 13 bases between the germline ends. The CDR3 DNA is TGCAGCGTTAAAACAGGGTTGGACACTGAAGCTTTCTTT. It specifies CSVKTGLDTEAFF. The whole variable domain, filled in from reference TRBV29-1 and TRBJ1-1, reads SAVISQKPSRDICQRGTSLTIQCQVDSQVTMMFWYRQQPGQSLTLIATANQGSEATYESGFVIDKFPISRPNLTFSTLTVSNMSPEDSSIYLCSVKTGLDTEAFFGQGTRLTVV.